These 3 T cell receptor beta chains came from one sample sequenced in a study of cytomegalovirus exposure and HLA in healthy donors. Use of 60 Vbeta and 13 Jbeta primers characterized the PCR. The assay was immunoSEQ multiplex PCR, and TCRdb's table has in-frame clones only and misses some. This table holds about 93,000 clones, over 75% found once. The specimen sequenced was PBMCs. The receptors were gathered from a man aged 30 to 39 in good health and CMV-seronegative.

This chain links TRBV28 with TRBJ1-2; D is possibly TRBD1 (6 bases). The CDR3 has 14 amino acids. The germline gives CDR1 MDHEN, CDR2 SYDVKM. V was pared by 5 bases and J by 2 bases, with 12 bases between. The CDR3 protein is CASSQGGGNYGYTF. The CDR3 nucleotides are TGTGCCAGCAGTCAAGGGGGTGGGAACTATGGCTACACCTTC.

The rearrangement uses TRBV6-5 and TRBJ1-2; 10 nucleotides match TRBD1. V lost 6 bases to trimming and J lost 4 bases; unmatched junction nucleotides: 8. Germline V gene lookup returns CDR1 MNHEY and CDR2 SVGAGI. The CDR3 is 15 amino acids. The chain's CDR3 is CASRGTGATRYGYTF. The CDR3 nucleotides read TGTGCCAGCAGAGGGACAGGGGCTACCCGCTATGGCTACACCTTC.

The chain combines TRBV6-1 with TRBJ1-6; 9 bases are shared with TRBD1. With 6 bases clipped from V and 6 bases from J, the junction kept 6 bases outside the gene matches. This CDR3 contains 15 residues. Germline V gene data show CDR1 as MNHNS and CDR2 as SASEGT. This chain's CDR3 is CASRRQGVSNSPLHF. The CDR3 bases are TGTGCCAGCAGGAGACAGGGGGTGTCTAATTCACCCCTCCACTTT.